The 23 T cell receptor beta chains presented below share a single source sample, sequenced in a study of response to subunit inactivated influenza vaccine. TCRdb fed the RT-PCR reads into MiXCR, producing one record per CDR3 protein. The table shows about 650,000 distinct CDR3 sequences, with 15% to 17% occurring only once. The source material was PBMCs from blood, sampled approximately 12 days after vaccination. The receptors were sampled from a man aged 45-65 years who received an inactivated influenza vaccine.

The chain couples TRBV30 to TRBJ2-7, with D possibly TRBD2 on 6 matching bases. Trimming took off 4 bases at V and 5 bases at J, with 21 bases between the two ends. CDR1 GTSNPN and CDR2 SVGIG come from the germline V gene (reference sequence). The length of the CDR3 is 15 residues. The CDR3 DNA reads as TGTGCCTGGAAACCTAAGAGGCTAGCGTTCGACGAGCAGTACTTC. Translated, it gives CAWKPKRLAFDEQYF.

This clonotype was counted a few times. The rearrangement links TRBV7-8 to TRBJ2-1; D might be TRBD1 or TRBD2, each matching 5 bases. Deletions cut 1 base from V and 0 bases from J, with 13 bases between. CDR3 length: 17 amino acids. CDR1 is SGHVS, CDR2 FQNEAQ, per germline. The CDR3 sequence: CASSLVPGASSYNEQFF. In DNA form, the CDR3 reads TGTGCCAGCAGCTTAGTCCCCGGGGCTAGCTCCTACAATGAGCAGTTCTTC.

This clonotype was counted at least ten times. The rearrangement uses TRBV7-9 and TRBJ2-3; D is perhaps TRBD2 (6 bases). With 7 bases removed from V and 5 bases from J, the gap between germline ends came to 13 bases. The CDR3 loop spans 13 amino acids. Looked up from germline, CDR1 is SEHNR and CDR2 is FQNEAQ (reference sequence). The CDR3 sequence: CASTEGRVDTQYF. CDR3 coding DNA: TGTGCCAGCACGGAGGGCAGAGTAGATACGCAGTATTTT. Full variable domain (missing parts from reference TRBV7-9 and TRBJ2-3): DTGVSQNPRHKITKRGQNVTFRCDPISEHNRLYWYRQTLGQGPEFLTYFQNEAQLEKSRLLSDRFSAERPKGSFSTLEIQRTEQGDSAMYLCASTEGRVDTQYFGPGTRLTVL.

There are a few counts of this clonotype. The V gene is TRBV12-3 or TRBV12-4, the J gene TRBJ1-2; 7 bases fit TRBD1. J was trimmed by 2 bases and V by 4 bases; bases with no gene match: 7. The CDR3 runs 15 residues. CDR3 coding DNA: TGTGCCAGCAGTTGGGGGGACAGACCGAACTATGGCTACACCTTC. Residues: CASSWGDRPNYGYTF.

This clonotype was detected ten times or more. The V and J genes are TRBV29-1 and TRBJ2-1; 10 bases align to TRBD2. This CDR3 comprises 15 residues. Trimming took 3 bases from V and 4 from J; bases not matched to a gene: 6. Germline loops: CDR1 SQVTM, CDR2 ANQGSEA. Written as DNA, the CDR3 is TGCAGCGTTGATTTGAGTAGCGGGGGGTACAATGAGCAGTTCTTC. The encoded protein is CSVDLSSGGYNEQFF.

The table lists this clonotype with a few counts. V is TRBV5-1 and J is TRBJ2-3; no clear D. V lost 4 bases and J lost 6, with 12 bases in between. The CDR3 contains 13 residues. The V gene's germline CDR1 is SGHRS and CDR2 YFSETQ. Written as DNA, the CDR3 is TGCGCCAGCAGCCCAAAACCAGGTGATACGCAGTATTTT. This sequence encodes CASSPKPGDTQYF.

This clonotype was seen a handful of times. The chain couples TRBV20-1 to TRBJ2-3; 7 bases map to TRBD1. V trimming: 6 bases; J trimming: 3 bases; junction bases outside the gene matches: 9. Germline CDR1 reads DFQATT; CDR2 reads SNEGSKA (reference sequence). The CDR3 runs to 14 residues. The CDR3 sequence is CSAERQGVTDTQYF. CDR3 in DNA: TGCAGTGCCGAAAGACAGGGAGTGACAGATACGCAGTATTTT.

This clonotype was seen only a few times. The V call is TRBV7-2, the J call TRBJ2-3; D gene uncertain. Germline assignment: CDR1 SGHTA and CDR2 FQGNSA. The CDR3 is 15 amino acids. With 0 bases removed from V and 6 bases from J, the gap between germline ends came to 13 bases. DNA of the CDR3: TGTGCCAGCAGCTTAGCGCCGGCGAACTGGGATACGCAGTATTTT. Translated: CASSLAPANWDTQYF.

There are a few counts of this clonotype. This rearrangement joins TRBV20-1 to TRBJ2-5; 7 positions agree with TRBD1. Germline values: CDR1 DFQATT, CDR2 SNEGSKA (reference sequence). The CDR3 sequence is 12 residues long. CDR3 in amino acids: CSLQGLQETQYF. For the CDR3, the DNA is TGCAGCCTACAGGGGCTCCAAGAGACCCAGTACTTC.

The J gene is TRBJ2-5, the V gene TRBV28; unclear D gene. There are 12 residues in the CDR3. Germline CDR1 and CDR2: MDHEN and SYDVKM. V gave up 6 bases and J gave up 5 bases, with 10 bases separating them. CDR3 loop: CASRVGRETQYF. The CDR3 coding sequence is TGTGCCAGCAGGGTGGGTAGGGAGACCCAGTACTTC.

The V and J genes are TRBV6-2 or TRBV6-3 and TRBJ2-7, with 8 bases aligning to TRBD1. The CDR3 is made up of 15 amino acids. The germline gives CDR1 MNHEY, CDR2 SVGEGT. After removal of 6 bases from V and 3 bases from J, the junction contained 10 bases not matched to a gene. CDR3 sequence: CASRKDRAGRYEQYF. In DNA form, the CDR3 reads TGTGCCAGCAGAAAGGACAGGGCGGGTCGCTACGAGCAGTACTTC.

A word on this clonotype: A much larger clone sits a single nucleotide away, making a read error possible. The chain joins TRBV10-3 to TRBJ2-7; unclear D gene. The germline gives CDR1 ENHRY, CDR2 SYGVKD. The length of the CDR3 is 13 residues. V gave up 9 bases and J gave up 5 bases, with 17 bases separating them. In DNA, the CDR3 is TGTGCCATTAGGACCCCAAATACCAACGAGCAGTACTTC. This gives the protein CAIRTPNTNEQYF.

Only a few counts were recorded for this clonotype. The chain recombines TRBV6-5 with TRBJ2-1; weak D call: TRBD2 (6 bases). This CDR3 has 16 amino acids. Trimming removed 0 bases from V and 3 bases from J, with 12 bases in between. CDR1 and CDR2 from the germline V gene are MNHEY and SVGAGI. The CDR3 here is CASSYSSRGFYNEQFF. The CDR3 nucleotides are TGTGCCAGCAGTTACTCGTCGCGGGGATTCTACAATGAGCAGTTCTTC.

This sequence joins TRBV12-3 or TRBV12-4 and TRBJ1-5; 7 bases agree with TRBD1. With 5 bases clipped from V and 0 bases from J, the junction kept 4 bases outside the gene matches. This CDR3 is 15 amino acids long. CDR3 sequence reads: CASSLDRVSNQPQHF. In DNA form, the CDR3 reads TGTGCCAGCAGTCTAGACAGGGTTAGCAATCAGCCCCAGCATTTT.

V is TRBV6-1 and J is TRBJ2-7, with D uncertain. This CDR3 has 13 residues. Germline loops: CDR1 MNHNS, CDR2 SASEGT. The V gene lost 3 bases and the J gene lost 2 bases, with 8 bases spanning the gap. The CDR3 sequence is CASSDVNTYEQYF. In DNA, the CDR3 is TGTGCCAGCAGTGATGTGAACACCTACGAGCAGTACTTC.

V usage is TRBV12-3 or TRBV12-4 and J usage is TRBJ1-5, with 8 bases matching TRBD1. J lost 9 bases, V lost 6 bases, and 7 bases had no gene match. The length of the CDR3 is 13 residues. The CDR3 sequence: CASSYRGDRPQHF. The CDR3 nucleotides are TGTGCCAGCAGCTACAGGGGGGATCGGCCCCAGCATTTT.

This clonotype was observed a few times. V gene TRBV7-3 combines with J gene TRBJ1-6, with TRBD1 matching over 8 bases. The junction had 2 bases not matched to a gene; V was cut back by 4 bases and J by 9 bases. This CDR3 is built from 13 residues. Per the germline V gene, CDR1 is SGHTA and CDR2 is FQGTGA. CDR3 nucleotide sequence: TGTGCCAGCAGCTCGGACAGGGCTTCACCCCTCCACTTT. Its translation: CASSSDRASPLHF.

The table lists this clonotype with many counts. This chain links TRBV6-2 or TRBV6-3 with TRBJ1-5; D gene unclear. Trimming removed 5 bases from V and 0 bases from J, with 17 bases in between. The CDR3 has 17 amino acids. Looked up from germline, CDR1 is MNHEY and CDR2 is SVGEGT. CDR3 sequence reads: CASSRLRLSPSNQPQHF. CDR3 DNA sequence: TGTGCCAGCAGTAGACTTAGACTCTCCCCTAGCAATCAGCCCCAGCATTTT.

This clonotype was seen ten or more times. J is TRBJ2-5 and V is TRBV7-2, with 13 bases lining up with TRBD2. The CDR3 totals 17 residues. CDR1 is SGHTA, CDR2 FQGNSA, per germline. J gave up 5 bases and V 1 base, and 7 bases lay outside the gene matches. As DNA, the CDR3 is TGTGCCAGCAGCTTAGGGACTAGCGGGAGTCCGTGGGAGACCCAGTACTTC. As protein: CASSLGTSGSPWETQYF.

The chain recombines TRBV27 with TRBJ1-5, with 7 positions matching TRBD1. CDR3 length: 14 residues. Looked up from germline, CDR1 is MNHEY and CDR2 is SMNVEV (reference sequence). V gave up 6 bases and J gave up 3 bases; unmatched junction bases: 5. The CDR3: CASRAGTVNQPQHF. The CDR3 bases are TGTGCCAGCAGAGCGGGGACAGTCAATCAGCCCCAGCATTTT.

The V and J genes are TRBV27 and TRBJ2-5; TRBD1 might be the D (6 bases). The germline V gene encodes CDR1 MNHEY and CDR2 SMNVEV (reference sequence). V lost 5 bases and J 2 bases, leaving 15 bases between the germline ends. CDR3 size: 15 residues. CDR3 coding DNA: TGTGCCAGCAGTCCTCTCCGGACAGAACAAGAGACCCAGTACTTC. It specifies CASSPLRTEQETQYF.

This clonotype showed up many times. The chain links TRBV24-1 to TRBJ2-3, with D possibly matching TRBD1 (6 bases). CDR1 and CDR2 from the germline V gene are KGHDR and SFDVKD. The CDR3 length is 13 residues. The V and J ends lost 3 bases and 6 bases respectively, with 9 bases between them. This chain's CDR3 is CATSDTGSDTQYF. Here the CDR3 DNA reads TGTGCCACCAGTGATACAGGGTCCGATACGCAGTATTTT.

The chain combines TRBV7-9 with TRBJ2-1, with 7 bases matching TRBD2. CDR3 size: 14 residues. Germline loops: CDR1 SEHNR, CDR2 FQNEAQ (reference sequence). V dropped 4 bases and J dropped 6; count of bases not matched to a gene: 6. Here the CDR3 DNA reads TGTGCCAGCAGCTCACAGACTAGCCGCAATGAGCAGTTCTTC. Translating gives CASSSQTSRNEQFF.